This T cell receptor beta chain was obtained from a study of blood T cells in healthy people across ages. Study as a whole: Capture by template switching was about one barcoded beta molecule per two T cells.

Overall study findings and caveats: Diversity figures based on one million T cells were deemed too low.

Germline V gene sequence: CDR1 KGHSH, CDR2 LQKENI. The CDR3 runs 14 residues. Regarding this clonotype: The antigen remains unidentified. The junction departs from the called germline gene at one end, perhaps through a read error.

Together with a sample-barcoded 5' primer, a J-beta primer mix was included in a second PCR lasting about 6 to 12 cycles. TCRdb processed the 5' RACE reads anew with MiXCR; each CDR3 protein has one entry. Among more than 650,000 distinct CDR3 sequences listed, 22% were seen once. The sequenced sample consisted of blood. The chain uses TRBV18 and TRBJ2-1; possible D gene TRBD2, 5 bases. The receptor comes from a man between 65 and 80 years old in good health. CDR3 loop: CASSPPGSGNEQFF. CDR3 sequence (DNA): TGTGCCAGCTCGCCACCGGGGTCTGGCAATGAGCAGTTCTTC.